What follows describes a single T cell receptor beta chain. As originally analysed: Quantification of nucleated cells was approximated via reference gene primer amplification. Data came from immunoSEQ multiplex PCR; TCRdb stores just in-frame clones and leaves some out. V, J and clone size derive from that table, while D and trimming were established from the DNA sequence. The sample yields fewer than 200,000 clones, approximately 79% seen once. The data were taken from a study of blood T cell repertoires in COVID-19. Whole-study context: Collection of acute and convalescent COVID-19 samples took place in the United States, Italy and Spain. From T cells, B-cell-depleted T cells, or PBMCs came the material, which was cDNA or gDNA.

Sequenced input: peripheral blood. The origin of this receptor is a woman of 80 years or more with acute or convalescent COVID-19.

In nucleotides, the CDR3 is TGTGCCAGCAGCGTAGCCGCAGGGGACACAGAGACCCAGTACTTC. This encodes CASSVAAGDTETQYF. This sequence joins TRBV9 and TRBJ2-5; a possible D gene is TRBD1 (6 bases). This CDR3 is 15 amino acids long. V was trimmed by 0 bases and J by 4 bases, leaving 13 bases between them. Germline assignment: CDR1 SGDLS and CDR2 YYNGEE. The full variable domain, completed using reference TRBV9 and TRBJ2-5, is DSGVTQTPKHLITATGQRVTLRCSPRSGDLSVYWYQQSLDQGLQFLIQYYNGEERAKGNILERFSAQQFPDLHSELNLSSLELGDSALYFCASSVAAGDTETQYFGPGTRLLVL.